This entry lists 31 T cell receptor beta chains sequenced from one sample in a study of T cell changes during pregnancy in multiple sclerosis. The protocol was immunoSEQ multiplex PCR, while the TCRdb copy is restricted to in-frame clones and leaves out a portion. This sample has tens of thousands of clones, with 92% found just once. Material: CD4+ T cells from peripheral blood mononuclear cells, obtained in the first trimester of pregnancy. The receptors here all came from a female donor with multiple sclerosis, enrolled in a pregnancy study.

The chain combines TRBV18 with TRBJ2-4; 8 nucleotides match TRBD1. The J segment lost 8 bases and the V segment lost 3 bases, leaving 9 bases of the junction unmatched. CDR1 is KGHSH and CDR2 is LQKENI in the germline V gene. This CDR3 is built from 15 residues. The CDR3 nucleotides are TGTGCCAGCTCACCGGACAGGGTTGGGGTGGACATTCAGTACTTC. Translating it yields CASSPDRVGVDIQYF. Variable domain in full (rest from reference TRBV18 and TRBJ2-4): NAGVMQNPRHLVRRRGQEARLRCSPMKGHSHVYWYRQLPEEGLKFMVYLQKENIIDESGMPKERFSAEFPKEGPSILRIQQVVRGDSAAYFCASSPDRVGVDIQYFGAGTRLSVL.

In DNA form, the CDR3 reads TGTGCCAGCAGTGTTACGAGGGGGAATGAGCAGTTCTTC. The encoded protein is CASSVTRGNEQFF. The chain is built from TRBV2 and TRBJ2-1; a possible D gene is TRBD1 (6 bases). Germline-derived CDR1 and CDR2 are SNHLY and FYNNEI. This CDR3 is built from 13 residues. V shed 4 bases and J shed 7 bases, with 11 bases lying between them.

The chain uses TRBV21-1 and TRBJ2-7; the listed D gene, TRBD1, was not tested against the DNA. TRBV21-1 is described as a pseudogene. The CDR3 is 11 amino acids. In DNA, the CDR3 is TGTGCCAGCAGCAACAGGTACGAGCAGTACTTC. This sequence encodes CASSNRYEQYF.

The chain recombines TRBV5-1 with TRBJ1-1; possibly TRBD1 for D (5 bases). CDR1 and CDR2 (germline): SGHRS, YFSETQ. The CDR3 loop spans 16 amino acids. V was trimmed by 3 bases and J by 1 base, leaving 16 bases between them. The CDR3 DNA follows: TGCGCCAGCAGCTCCAGGGCCCTTAGGGGGAACACTGAAGCTTTCTTT. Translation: CASSSRALRGNTEAFF.

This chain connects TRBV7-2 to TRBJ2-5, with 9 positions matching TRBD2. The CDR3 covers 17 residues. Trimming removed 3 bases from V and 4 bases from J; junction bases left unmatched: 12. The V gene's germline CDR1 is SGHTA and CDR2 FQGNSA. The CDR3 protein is CASSFQREALGGETQYF. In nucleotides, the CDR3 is TGTGCCAGCAGCTTCCAGCGGGAGGCGCTCGGTGGAGAGACCCAGTACTTC.

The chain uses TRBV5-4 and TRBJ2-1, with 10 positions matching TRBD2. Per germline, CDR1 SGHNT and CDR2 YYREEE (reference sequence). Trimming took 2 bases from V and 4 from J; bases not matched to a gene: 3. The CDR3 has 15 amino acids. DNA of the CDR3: TGTGCCAGCAGCTTAGGGACTAGCGTTTACAATGAGCAGTTCTTC. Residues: CASSLGTSVYNEQFF.

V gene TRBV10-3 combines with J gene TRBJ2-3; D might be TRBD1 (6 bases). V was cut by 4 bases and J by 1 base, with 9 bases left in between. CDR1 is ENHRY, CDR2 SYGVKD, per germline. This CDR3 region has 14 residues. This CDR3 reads CAISVGAGTDTQYF. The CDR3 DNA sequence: TGTGCCATCAGTGTGGGGGCAGGCACAGATACGCAGTATTTT.

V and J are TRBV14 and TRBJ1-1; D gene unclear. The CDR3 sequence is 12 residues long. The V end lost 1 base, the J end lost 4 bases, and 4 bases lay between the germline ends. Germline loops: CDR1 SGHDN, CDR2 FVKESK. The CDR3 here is CASSQAVTEAFF. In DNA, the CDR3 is TGTGCCAGCAGCCAAGCAGTCACTGAAGCTTTCTTT. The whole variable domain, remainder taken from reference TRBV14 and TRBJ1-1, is EAGVTQFPSHSVIEKGQTVTLRCDPISGHDNLYWYRRVMGKEIKFLLHFVKESKQDESGMPNNRFLAERTGGTYSTLKVQPAELEDSGVYFCASSQAVTEAFFGQGTRLTVV.

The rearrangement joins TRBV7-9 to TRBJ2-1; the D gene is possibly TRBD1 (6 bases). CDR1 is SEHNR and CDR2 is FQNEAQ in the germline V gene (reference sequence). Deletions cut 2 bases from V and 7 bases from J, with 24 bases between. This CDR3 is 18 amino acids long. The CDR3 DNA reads TGTGCCAGCAGCTTAAGTCTTCGGGGCAGGGGAACGGAAAATGAGCAGTTCTTC. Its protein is CASSLSLRGRGTENEQFF.

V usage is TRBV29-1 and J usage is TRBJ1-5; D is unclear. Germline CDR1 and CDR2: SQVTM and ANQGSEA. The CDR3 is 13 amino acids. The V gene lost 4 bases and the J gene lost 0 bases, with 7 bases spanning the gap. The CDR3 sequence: CSVVSSSNQPQHF. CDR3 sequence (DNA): TGCAGCGTTGTGTCCAGTAGCAATCAGCCCCAGCATTTT.

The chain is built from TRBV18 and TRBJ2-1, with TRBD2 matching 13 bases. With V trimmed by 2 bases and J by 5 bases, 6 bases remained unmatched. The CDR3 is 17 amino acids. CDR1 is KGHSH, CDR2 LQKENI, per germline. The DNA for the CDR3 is TGTGCCAGCTCACCAAGGACTAGCGGGAGTCTTGACAATGAGCAGTTCTTC. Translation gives CASSPRTSGSLDNEQFF.

The CDR3 DNA reads as TGTGCCAGCTCCCTGGACTTCTACAATGAGCAGTTCTTC. Translated: CASSLDFYNEQFF. The chain combines TRBV18 with TRBJ2-1; tentative D call: TRBD2 (5 bases). Germline loops: CDR1 KGHSH, CDR2 LQKENI. The ends were cut back, 6 bases at V and 3 bases at J, with 9 bases in the middle. CDR3 length equals 13 residues.

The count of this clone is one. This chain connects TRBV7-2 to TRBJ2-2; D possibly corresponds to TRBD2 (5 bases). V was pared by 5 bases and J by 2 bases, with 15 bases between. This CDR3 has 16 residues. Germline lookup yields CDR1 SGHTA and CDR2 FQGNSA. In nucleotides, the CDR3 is TGTGCCAGCAGCCCGAGAGGAGGCCCAAACACCGGGGAGCTGTTTTTT. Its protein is CASSPRGGPNTGELFF.

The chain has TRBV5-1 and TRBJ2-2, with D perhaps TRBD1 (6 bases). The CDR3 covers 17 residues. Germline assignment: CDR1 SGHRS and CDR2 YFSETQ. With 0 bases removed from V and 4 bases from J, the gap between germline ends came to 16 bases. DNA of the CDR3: TGCGCCAGCAGCTTGGTTGGTGGGGGCGGACTCACCGGGGAGCTGTTTTTT. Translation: CASSLVGGGGLTGELFF.

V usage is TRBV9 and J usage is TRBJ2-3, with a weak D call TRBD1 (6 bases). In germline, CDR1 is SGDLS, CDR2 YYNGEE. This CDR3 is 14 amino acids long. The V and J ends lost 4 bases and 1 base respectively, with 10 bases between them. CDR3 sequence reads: CASSPRQGTDTQYF. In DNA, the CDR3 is TGTGCCAGCAGCCCCCGACAGGGCACAGATACGCAGTATTTT.

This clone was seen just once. The CDR3 protein is CASSLFAGGDNEQFF. As DNA, the CDR3 is TGTGCCAGCAGCCTTTTTGCGGGGGGAGACAATGAGCAGTTCTTC. The J gene is TRBJ2-1, the V gene TRBV7-3; 8 bases map to TRBD2. CDR1 is SGHTA and CDR2 is FQGTGA in the germline V gene. V shed 5 bases and J 5 bases; nucleotides not matched to a gene: 8. The CDR3 totals 15 residues.

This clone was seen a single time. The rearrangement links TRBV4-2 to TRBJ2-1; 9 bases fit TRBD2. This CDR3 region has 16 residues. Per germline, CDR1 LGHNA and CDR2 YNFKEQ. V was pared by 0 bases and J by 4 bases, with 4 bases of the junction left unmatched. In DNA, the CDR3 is TGTGCCAGCAGCCAAGAGAAAGGACTAGCGTACAATGAGCAGTTCTTC. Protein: CASSQEKGLAYNEQFF.

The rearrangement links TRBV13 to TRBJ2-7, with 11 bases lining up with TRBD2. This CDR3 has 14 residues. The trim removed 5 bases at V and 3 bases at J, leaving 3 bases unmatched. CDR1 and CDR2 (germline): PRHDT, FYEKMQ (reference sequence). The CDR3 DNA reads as TGTGCCAGCAGCAGGGGACTAGCGGACTACGAGCAGTACTTC. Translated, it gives CASSRGLADYEQYF.

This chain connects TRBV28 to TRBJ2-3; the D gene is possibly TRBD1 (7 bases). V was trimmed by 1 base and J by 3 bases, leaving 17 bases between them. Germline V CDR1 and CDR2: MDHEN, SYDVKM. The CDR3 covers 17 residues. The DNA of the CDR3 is TGTGCCAGCAGTTTATCCCCGCGGGACAGTTTTACAGATACGCAGTATTTT. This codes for CASSLSPRDSFTDTQYF.

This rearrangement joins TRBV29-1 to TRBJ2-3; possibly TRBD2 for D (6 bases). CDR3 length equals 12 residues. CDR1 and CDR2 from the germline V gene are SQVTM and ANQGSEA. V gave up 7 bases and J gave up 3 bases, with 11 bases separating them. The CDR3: CSETSGTDTQYF. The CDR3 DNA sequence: TGCAGCGAGACTAGTGGTACAGATACGCAGTATTTT.

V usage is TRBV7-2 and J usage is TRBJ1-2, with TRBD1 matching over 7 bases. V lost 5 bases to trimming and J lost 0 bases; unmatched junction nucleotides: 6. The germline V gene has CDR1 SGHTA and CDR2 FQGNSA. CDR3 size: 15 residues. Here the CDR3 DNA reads TGTGCCAGCAGCGCGCGGGGACAGACTAACTATGGCTACACCTTC. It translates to CASSARGQTNYGYTF.

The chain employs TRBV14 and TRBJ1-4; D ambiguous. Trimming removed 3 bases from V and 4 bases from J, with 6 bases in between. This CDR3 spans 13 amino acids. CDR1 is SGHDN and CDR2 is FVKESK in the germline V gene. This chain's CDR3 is CASSHTVNEKLFF. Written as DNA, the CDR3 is TGTGCCAGCAGCCACACAGTTAATGAAAAACTGTTTTTT.

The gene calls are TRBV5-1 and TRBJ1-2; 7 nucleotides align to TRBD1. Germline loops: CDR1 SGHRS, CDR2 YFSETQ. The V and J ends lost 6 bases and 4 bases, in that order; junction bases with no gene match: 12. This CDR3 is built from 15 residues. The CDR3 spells CASNPEGADFYGYTF. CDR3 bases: TGCGCCAGCAACCCGGAGGGGGCGGATTTCTATGGCTACACCTTC.

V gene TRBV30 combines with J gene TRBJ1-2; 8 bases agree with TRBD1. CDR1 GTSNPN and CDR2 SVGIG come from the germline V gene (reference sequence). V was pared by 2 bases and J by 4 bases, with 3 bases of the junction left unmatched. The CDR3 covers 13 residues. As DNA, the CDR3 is TGTGCCTGGAGTATAACAGGGGGCTATGGCTACACCTTC. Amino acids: CAWSITGGYGYTF.

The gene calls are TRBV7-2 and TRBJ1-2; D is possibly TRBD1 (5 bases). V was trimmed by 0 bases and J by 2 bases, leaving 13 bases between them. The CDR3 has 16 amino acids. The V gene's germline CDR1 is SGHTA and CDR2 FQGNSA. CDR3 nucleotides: TGTGCCAGCAGCTTAGCCGGGGGGAAACCAAACTATGGCTACACCTTC. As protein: CASSLAGGKPNYGYTF.

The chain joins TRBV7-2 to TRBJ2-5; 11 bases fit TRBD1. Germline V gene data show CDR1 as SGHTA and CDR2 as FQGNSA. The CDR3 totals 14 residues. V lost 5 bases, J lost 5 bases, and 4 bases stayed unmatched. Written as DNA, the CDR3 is TGTGCCAGCAGCGGACAGGGGGCCGGGGAGACCCAGTACTTC. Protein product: CASSGQGAGETQYF.

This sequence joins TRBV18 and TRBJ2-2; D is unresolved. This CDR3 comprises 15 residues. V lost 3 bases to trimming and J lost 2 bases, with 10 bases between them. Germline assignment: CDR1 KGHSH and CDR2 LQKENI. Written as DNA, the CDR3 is TGTGCCAGCTCACCCTGGCAGATTAACACCGGGGAGCTGTTTTTT. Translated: CASSPWQINTGELFF.

CDR3 bases: TGTGCCAGCAGCGTAGCGGGGGACAGACCCTACGAGCAGTACTTC. Translation gives CASSVAGDRPYEQYF. The chain is built from TRBV9 and TRBJ2-7, with a tentative D call TRBD1 (7 bases). Between the trimmed V and J ends, which lost 0 bases and 2 bases, there was a span of 12 bases. CDR3 length: 15 amino acids. Germline CDR1 reads SGDLS; CDR2 reads YYNGEE.

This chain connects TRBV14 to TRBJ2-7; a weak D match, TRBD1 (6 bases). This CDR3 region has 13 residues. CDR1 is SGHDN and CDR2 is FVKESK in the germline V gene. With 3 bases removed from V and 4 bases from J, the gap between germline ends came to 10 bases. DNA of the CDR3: TGTGCCAGCAGCCAGGAGACAGGTTACGAGCAGTACTTC. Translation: CASSQETGYEQYF. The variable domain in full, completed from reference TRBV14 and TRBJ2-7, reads EAGVTQFPSHSVIEKGQTVTLRCDPISGHDNLYWYRRVMGKEIKFLLHFVKESKQDESGMPNNRFLAERTGGTYSTLKVQPAELEDSGVYFCASSQETGYEQYFGPGTRLTVT.

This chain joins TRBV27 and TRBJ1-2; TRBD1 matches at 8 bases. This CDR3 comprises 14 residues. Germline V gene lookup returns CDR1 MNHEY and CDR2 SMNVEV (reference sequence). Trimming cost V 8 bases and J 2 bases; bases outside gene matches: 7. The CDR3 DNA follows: TGTGCCAGCGCCCCAGGGGGCGCAAACTATGGCTACACCTTC. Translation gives CASAPGGANYGYTF.

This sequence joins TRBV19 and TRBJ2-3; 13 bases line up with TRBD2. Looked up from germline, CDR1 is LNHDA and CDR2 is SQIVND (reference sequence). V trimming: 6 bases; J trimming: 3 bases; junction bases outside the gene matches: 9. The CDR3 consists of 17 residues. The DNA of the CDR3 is TGTGCCAGTAGGAGAGGACTAGCGGGAGAGGGGACAGATACGCAGTATTTT. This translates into CASRRGLAGEGTDTQYF.